This T cell receptor beta chain was identified in a study of T cell repertoires in cytomegalovirus infection. The wider study: CMV infection and matching HLA type were both indicated by public TCR beta signatures.

This CDR3 spans 14 amino acids. CDR1 LNHDA and CDR2 SQIVND come from the germline V gene (reference sequence). Study observations and caveats: Dominating the ex vivo response were TCR beta clonotypes that were CMV-specific and HLA-C-restricted.

TCRdb used MiXCR to reprocess the reads, holding one entry per CDR3 protein. This table has 900,000 to 950,000 distinct CDR3 sequences, 30% to 40% appearing once. Comment on this clonotype: Its antigen is as yet unknown. Mismatch with germline at one junction end may stem from a read error.

The rearrangement joins TRBV19 to TRBJ2-1; 7 bases match TRBD2. The source material was cultured CD8+ T cells from PBMCs, sampled from culture after CMV antigen stimulation. The receptor comes from a human donor in good health (CMV status not recorded). Some clones in this sample may be carry-over from other donors' samples. CDR3 in amino acids: CASRIGGGDNEQFF. CDR3 DNA: TGTGCCAGTAGGATAGGTGGGGGGGATAATGAGCAGTTCTTC. Supplemented by reference TRBV19 and TRBJ2-1, the full variable domain reads DGGITQSPKYLFRKEGQNVTLSCEQNLNHDAMYWYRQDPGQGLRLIYYSQIVNDFQKGDIAEGYSVSREKKESFPLTVTSAQKNPTAFYLCASRIGGGDNEQFFGPGTRLTVL.